What follows are 4 T cell receptor beta chains derived from one specimen sequenced in a study of shared clonotypes between healthy human individuals. TCRdb's copy holds only in-frame clones and misses some; the assay was immunoSEQ multiplex PCR. The data hold about 1.5 million clones, with 95% to 99% observed a single time. The specimen was naive CD4+ T cells sorted from blood. The subset is: CD45RA+ positively selected. The receptor set was obtained from a man aged 30-40 years in good health.

The chain carries TRBV11-2 and TRBJ2-5, with a tentative D call TRBD2 (5 bases). The germline V gene encodes CDR1 SGHAT and CDR2 FQNNGV. The CDR3 runs to 15 residues. V was pared by 0 bases and J by 5 bases, with 13 bases between. CDR3 amino acids: CASSLDRWESETQYF. The CDR3 nucleotides are TGTGCCAGCAGCTTAGATCGGTGGGAGTCGGAGACCCAGTACTTC.

This sequence joins TRBV10-1 and TRBJ2-7; 8 bases fit TRBD2. Unmatched junction bases numbered 4, after V lost 1 base and J lost 2 bases. Germline CDR1 and CDR2: WNHNN and SYGVQD (reference sequence). The CDR3 is 15 residues long. CDR3 sequence reads: CASSEYSGAPYEQYF. In DNA form, the CDR3 reads TGCGCCAGCAGTGAGTATAGCGGGGCACCCTACGAGCAGTACTTC.

V gene TRBV11-3 combines with J gene TRBJ2-1; 7 bases are a match to TRBD2. The CDR3 loop spans 15 amino acids. Germline CDR1 is SGHNT and CDR2 is YENEEA. V dropped 3 bases and J dropped 3; count of bases not matched to a gene: 5. The CDR3 protein is CASSFGASGYNEQFF. The CDR3 DNA reads as TGTGCCAGCAGCTTCGGGGCTAGCGGCTACAATGAGCAGTTCTTC. The variable domain in full, with the rest retrieved from reference TRBV11-3 and TRBJ2-1, is EAGVVQSPRYKIIEKKQPVAFWCNPISGHNTLYWYLQNLGQGPELLIRYENEEAVDDSQLPKDRFSAERLKGVDSTLKIQPAELGDSAVYLCASSFGASGYNEQFFGPGTRLTVL.

The rearrangement uses TRBV11-2 and TRBJ2-1, with D possibly being TRBD1 (6 bases). The CDR3 totals 13 residues. The germline V and J ends were trimmed by 2 bases and 14 bases, with 16 bases remaining between them. Germline CDR1 SGHAT, CDR2 FQNNGV. The CDR3 reads CASSLKIHEGEFF. For the CDR3, the DNA is TGTGCCAGCAGCTTAAAGATTCATGAGGGGGAGTTCTTC.